This T cell receptor (beta chain) appears in the sequencing data of a study of T cell responses to AZD1222 COVID-19 vaccine. Germline V lookup: CDR1 MNHEY, CDR2 SVGAGI. V lost 2 bases, J lost 7 bases, and 0 bases stayed unmatched. The CDR3 loop spans 12 amino acids. Findings of the study overall: Clonal diversity was possibly underestimated; the donors were predominantly white British and more often female. The span of vaccine-associated CD4 TCRs extended across spike, with dominance at 160-218 and 743-854.

The protocol was immunoSEQ multiplex PCR, while the TCRdb copy is restricted to in-frame clones and leaves out a portion. The sample holds 150,000 to 200,000 clones, 85% to 95% seen once. On this clone: Its antigen is as yet unknown.

The receptor was derived from an adult in good health. V usage is TRBV6-5 and J usage is TRBJ1-1, with 8 bases matching TRBD1. Sequenced here: peripheral blood, sampled on day 0 of AZD1222 vaccination. CDR3 sequence (DNA): TGTGCCAGCAGTTACGACAGGGGTGAAGCTTTCTTT. Its translation: CASSYDRGEAFF.